The clone carrying this TCR beta chain was observed at least ten times. Its antigen is currently unknown. Germline is not matched at one junction end, which may reflect a read error. The entry originates in a study of breast tumors, draining lymph nodes, adjacent tissues. The lymph nodes were axillary draining lymph nodes from breast cancer patients. The germline V gene has CDR1 MNHEY and CDR2 SMNVEV (reference sequence). This CDR3 is built from 15 residues. Using its own MiXCR run on the multiplex PCR reads, TCRdb lists one record per CDR3 protein. The sample contains under 150,000 distinct CDR3 sequences, around 24% of which appear only once. The study, taken as a whole, reports: Tumor repertoires ranked between lymph nodes and nontumor tissue in diversity, with V and J gene preferences. Data only fit, rather than demonstrated, lymph node origin of most tumor T cells. Data fit most tumor T cells coming from lymph node, expanding in tumor.

This TCR derives from a female donor with breast cancer. Some clones in this sample may be carry-over from other donors' samples. The chain links TRBV27 to TRBJ2-5, with TRBD1 matching 8 bases. Sequencing was carried out using axillary lymph node tissue. CDR3 DNA sequence: TGTGCCAGCAGTTTATCGCCAGACAGGGGTGAGACCCAGCACTTC. Its translation is CASSLSPDRGETQHF.